One and the same sample provided the 26 T cell receptor beta chains below, sequenced in a study of T cell clonotyping in hematopoietic cell transplantation. Time point of the sample: recipient sample about 28 days before transplant, after cytoreduction. Measured with immunoSEQ multiplex PCR; TCRdb has only the in-frame clones, and not every one. The data show around 45,000 clones, approximately 82% seen once. The material was peripheral blood mononuclear cells, obtained before stem cell transplant. The receptors were gathered from a man aged 55-75 years with myelodysplastic syndrome. Some clones in this sample may be carry-over from other donors' samples.

The genes are TRBV27 and TRBJ2-7; 11 bases agree with TRBD2. The junction had 13 bases not matched to a gene; V was cut back by 3 bases and J by 12 bases. The CDR3 sequence is 15 residues long. Looked up from germline, CDR1 is MNHEY and CDR2 is SMNVEV (reference sequence). As DNA, the CDR3 is TGTGCCAGCAGTTTCGGTCGGACTAGCGGGTCCCAGAGGTACTTC. Translating gives CASSFGRTSGSQRYF.

The chain carries TRBV5-1 and TRBJ2-7; D is perhaps TRBD1 (6 bases). Between the trimmed V and J ends, which lost 7 bases and 5 bases, there was a span of 19 bases. The CDR3 has 14 residues. Germline values: CDR1 SGHRS, CDR2 YFSETQ. The CDR3: CASSPGQAFDEQYF. DNA of the CDR3: TGCGCCAGCTCACCGGGACAAGCGTTCGACGAGCAGTACTTC.

The chain links TRBV10-1 to TRBJ1-1, with 9 positions matching TRBD1. The CDR3 is made up of 14 amino acids. The germline CDR1 and CDR2 sequences are WNHNN and SYGVQD (reference sequence). Trimming took 6 bases from V and 0 from J; bases not matched to a gene: 2. This CDR3 is CASSDRGMNTEAFF. CDR3 DNA: TGCGCCAGCAGCGACAGGGGGATGAACACTGAAGCTTTCTTT.

This chain joins TRBV5-1 and TRBJ1-2; D is undetermined. The CDR3 consists of 13 residues. Germline lookup yields CDR1 SGHRS and CDR2 YFSETQ. V lost 4 bases and J 5 bases, leaving 12 bases between the germline ends. CDR3: CASSREAAYGYTF. The CDR3 DNA reads TGCGCCAGCAGCAGGGAGGCAGCTTATGGCTACACCTTC.

The CDR3 nucleotides read TGTGCCAGCAGCCCGGACATTGGAAACACCATATATTTT. Encoded protein: CASSPDIGNTIYF. The chain combines TRBV11-3 with TRBJ1-3; D is possibly TRBD1 (5 bases). V lost 5 bases, J lost 3 bases, and 8 bases lay in between. Looked up from germline, CDR1 is SGHNT and CDR2 is YENEEA. This CDR3 contains 13 residues.

There are a few counts of this clone. V gene TRBV6-1 combines with J gene TRBJ2-7; D is ambiguous. The germline V and J ends were trimmed by 6 bases and 7 bases, with 16 bases remaining between them. The CDR3 runs to 13 residues. Germline lookup yields CDR1 MNHNS and CDR2 SASEGT. CDR3 loop: CASRETDVGEQYF. In DNA form, the CDR3 reads TGTGCCAGCAGAGAGACGGACGTCGGTGAGCAGTACTTC.

The chain couples TRBV9 to TRBJ1-1, with 7 bases matching TRBD1. Germline lookup yields CDR1 SGDLS and CDR2 YYNGEE. V shed 4 bases and J 7 bases; nucleotides not matched to a gene: 10. The CDR3 is 14 residues long. The CDR3 DNA reads as TGTGCCAGCAGCATTAGGGGGCGCGGCAGTGAAGCTTTCTTT. Translating it yields CASSIRGRGSEAFF.

V usage is TRBV11-2 and J usage is TRBJ2-7; 7 bases are a match to TRBD1. The germline CDR1 and CDR2 sequences are SGHAT and FQNNGV. With V trimmed by 1 base and J by 6 bases, 9 bases remained unmatched. CDR3 length: 15 residues. CDR3 amino acids: CASSLGGTARVEQYF. CDR3 sequence (DNA): TGTGCCAGCAGCTTAGGGGGGACAGCGAGGGTCGAGCAGTACTTC. Full variable domain (remainder filled in from reference TRBV11-2 and TRBJ2-7): EAGVAQSPRYKIIEKRQSVAFWCNPISGHATLYWYQQILGQGPKLLIQFQNNGVVDDSQLPKDRFSAERLKGVDSTLKIQPAKLEDSAVYLCASSLGGTARVEQYFGPGTRLTVT.

This clone was seen once. The J gene is TRBJ1-1, the V gene TRBV6-1; 7 bases match TRBD1. CDR1 and CDR2 from the germline V gene are MNHNS and SASEGT. CDR3 length equals 14 residues. Losses at the gene ends were 7 bases for V and 0 bases for J; bases not matched to a gene: 5. The CDR3 protein is CASKLGQMNTEAFF. The DNA for the CDR3 is TGTGCCAGCAAGTTGGGACAGATGAACACTGAAGCTTTCTTT.

V usage is TRBV11-2 and J usage is TRBJ2-6; D is undetermined. Germline CDR1 and CDR2: SGHAT and FQNNGV. CDR3 size: 14 residues. The V end lost 4 bases, the J end lost 0 bases, and 4 bases lay between the germline ends. In nucleotides, the CDR3 is TGTGCCAGCAGCTCCTTCTCTGGGGCCAACGTCCTGACTTTC. It codes for CASSSFSGANVLTF.

This chain connects TRBV7-2 to TRBJ2-7; either TRBD1 or TRBD2 may fit D (5 bases each). Germline V gene data show CDR1 as SGHTA and CDR2 as FQGNSA. With 3 bases removed from V and 2 bases from J, the gap between germline ends came to 11 bases. The length of the CDR3 is 14 residues. The CDR3, as DNA: TGTGCCAGCAGCTTCCGGGACGGAGCCTACGAGCAGTACTTC. Amino acids: CASSFRDGAYEQYF.

The chain couples TRBV28 to TRBJ1-3; no clear D. CDR3 length equals 14 residues. Germline lookup yields CDR1 MDHEN and CDR2 SYDVKM. Deletions cut 0 bases from V and 0 bases from J, with 3 bases between. In nucleotides, the CDR3 is TGTGCCAGCAGTTTATGGGCCTCTGGAAACACCATATATTTT. This sequence encodes CASSLWASGNTIYF.

The V gene is TRBV28, the J gene TRBJ2-7; 7 bases match TRBD1. Germline V gene data show CDR1 as MDHEN and CDR2 as SYDVKM. CDR3 length: 15 residues. J was trimmed by 6 bases and V by 4 bases; bases with no gene match: 12. CDR3 sequence: CASSSAGTAPTEQYF. The CDR3 region has the DNA TGTGCCAGCAGTTCCGCCGGGACAGCTCCTACCGAGCAGTACTTC.

The rearrangement joins TRBV19 to TRBJ2-1; TRBD2 might be the D (7 bases). V was cut by 4 bases and J by 8 bases, with 21 bases left in between. The germline gives CDR1 LNHDA, CDR2 SQIVND (reference sequence). The CDR3 runs to 16 residues. Written as DNA, the CDR3 is TGTGCCAGTAGTACCCTACAGAAGGGGGGGATGGATGAGCAGTTCTTC. Its translation is CASSTLQKGGMDEQFF.

This chain links TRBV6-5 with TRBJ2-2; possible D gene TRBD1, 5 bases. V shed 9 bases and J shed 2 bases, with 16 bases lying between them. CDR3 size: 15 residues. The V gene's germline CDR1 is MNHEY and CDR2 SVGAGI. CDR3 in amino acids: CASLGPGLNTGELFF. Written as DNA, the CDR3 is TGTGCCAGTTTGGGGCCAGGGCTTAACACCGGGGAGCTGTTTTTT.

The J gene is TRBJ1-3, the V gene TRBV10-2, with D perhaps matching TRBD1 (6 bases). V was cut by 2 bases and J by 2 bases, with 10 bases left in between. The CDR3 runs 15 residues. CDR1 is WSHSY, CDR2 SAAADI, per germline. The chain's CDR3 is CASSETGTTGNTIYF. CDR3 bases: TGCGCCAGCAGTGAGACAGGGACCACTGGAAACACCATATATTTT.

The rearrangement joins TRBV7-2 to TRBJ2-2; tentatively, D is TRBD1 (5 bases). V was clipped by 2 bases and J by 4 bases, with 11 bases between them. The CDR3 consists of 15 residues. The V gene's germline CDR1 is SGHTA and CDR2 FQGNSA. CDR3 protein: CASSLTRESTGELFF. The CDR3 nucleotides are TGTGCCAGCAGCTTAACCAGGGAAAGCACCGGGGAGCTGTTTTTT.

V is TRBV30 and J is TRBJ1-1; D uncertain. The CDR3 consists of 13 residues. Deletions cut 7 bases from V and 1 base from J, with 13 bases between. Germline V CDR1 and CDR2: GTSNPN, SVGIG (reference sequence). The CDR3 bases are TGTGCCTTACGAAGAGTCACGAACACTGAAGCTTTCTTT. Amino acid sequence: CALRRVTNTEAFF.

The chain uses TRBV28 and TRBJ1-2; D not resolved. Deletions cut 8 bases from V and 7 bases from J, with 20 bases between. Germline V gene sequence: CDR1 MDHEN, CDR2 SYDVKM. CDR3 length equals 14 residues. Written as DNA, the CDR3 is TGTGCCAGCGACCCTAGCGGCACCAGACGTGGCTACACCTTC. It specifies CASDPSGTRRGYTF.

V is TRBV7-8 and J is TRBJ1-5; D remains ambiguous. V dropped 1 base and J dropped 5 bases, with 3 bases sitting between them. The CDR3 is 12 amino acids. Germline-derived CDR1 and CDR2 are SGHVS and FQNEAQ. Written as DNA, the CDR3 is TGTGCCAGCAGCTTAGGTGATCAGCCCCAGCATTTT. Its protein is CASSLGDQPQHF.

The chain recombines TRBV2 with TRBJ2-1, with D perhaps TRBD2 (5 bases). Trimming took off 7 bases at V and 10 bases at J, with 20 bases between the two ends. Germline V gives CDR1 SNHLY, CDR2 FYNNEI. This CDR3 has 14 residues. The CDR3 DNA reads TGTGCCAGCACCACTCGCGGCGGGCGGCGGGAGCAGTTCTTC. As protein: CASTTRGGRREQFF. Full variable domain (rest looked up from reference TRBV2 and TRBJ2-1): EPEVTQTPSHQVTQMGQEVILRCVPISNHLYFYWYRQILGQKVEFLVSFYNNEISEKSEIFDDQFSVERPDGSNFTLKIRSTKLEDSAMYFCASTTRGGRREQFFGPGTRLTVL.

This clone was seen a few times. CDR3 region: CASSSSGGTSGSPLHF. The CDR3 DNA is TGTGCCAGCAGCTCGTCGGGCGGTACCTCGGGTTCACCCCTCCACTTT. The chain joins TRBV7-9 to TRBJ1-6, with D hard to call. V dropped 4 bases and J dropped 9 bases, with 19 bases sitting between them. Per the germline V gene, CDR1 is SEHNR and CDR2 is FQNEAQ (reference sequence). This CDR3 has 16 amino acids.

The chain links TRBV14 to TRBJ2-1; D unresolved. This CDR3 region has 15 residues. The V end was cut by 1 base, the J end by 0 bases, with 7 bases between. The V gene's germline CDR1 is SGHDN and CDR2 FVKESK. CDR3: CASSQALTSYNEQFF. CDR3 coding DNA: TGTGCCAGCAGCCAAGCTTTGACCTCCTACAATGAGCAGTTCTTC.

The CDR3 reads CASSLGTGRTEAFF. CDR3 sequence (DNA): TGCGCCAGCAGCTTGGGGACAGGGAGGACTGAAGCTTTCTTT. The J gene is TRBJ1-1, the V gene TRBV5-1, with 8 bases that match TRBD1. The length of the CDR3 is 14 residues. In germline, CDR1 is SGHRS, CDR2 YFSETQ. Germline trimming cut 0 bases from V and 5 bases from J; bases unmatched to any gene: 3.

This clone came up once. The chain combines TRBV7-6 with TRBJ2-7; 7 bases match TRBD1. From germline, CDR1 is SGHVS and CDR2 FNYEAQ. The V segment lost 1 base and the J segment 3 bases; nucleotides outside the gene matches: 12. The CDR3 sequence is 17 residues long. CDR3 amino acids: CASSLETRTGWGYEQYF. DNA of the CDR3: TGTGCCAGCAGCTTAGAAACCCGGACAGGATGGGGCTACGAGCAGTACTTC.

This clone was observed once. J is TRBJ2-6 and V is TRBV27; TRBD1 is a possible D gene (6 bases). Germline V gene lookup returns CDR1 MNHEY and CDR2 SMNVEV (reference sequence). The CDR3 covers 15 residues. V shed 4 bases and J shed 4 bases, with 11 bases lying between them. The CDR3 DNA follows: TGTGCCAGCAGTTCCCCAGGGGCCGGGGCCAACGTCCTGACTTTC. Protein sequence: CASSSPGAGANVLTF.